A single sample is the source of the 18 T cell receptor beta chains below, sequenced in a study of T-cell memory formation after mild COVID-19. TCRdb analysed the 5' RACE reads with MiXCR anew, one entry per CDR3 protein. The top ten clones hold approximately 3.6% of a sample with roughly 160,000 distinct CDR3 sequences, 13% of them seen once. Sequences were obtained from PBMCs or a T cell subset sorted from them (not recorded which). The receptors here all came from a man younger than 30 who had mild COVID-19 (a few samples of this study predate the infection). Cell type and time point are not known.

The CDR3, as DNA: TGTGCCTGGAGGACGGCAGGGGGGGCCTACGAGCAGTACTTC. Translation: CAWRTAGGAYEQYF. This chain connects TRBV30 to TRBJ2-7; possibly TRBD1 or TRBD2 for D (7 bases each). The CDR3 consists of 14 residues. V was cut by 3 bases and J by 2 bases, with 14 bases left in between. Per germline, CDR1 GTSNPN and CDR2 SVGIG (reference sequence).

The chain has TRBV15 and TRBJ1-4; no reliable D call. Trimming removed 1 base at V and 6 bases at J, with 9 bases between. Looked up from germline, CDR1 is LNHNV and CDR2 is YYDKDF (reference sequence). This CDR3 is built from 14 residues. The CDR3 nucleotides are TGTGCCACCAGCAGAGGGGATTCAGATGAAAAACTGTTTTTT. The encoded protein is CATSRGDSDEKLFF.

The V call is TRBV7-2, the J call TRBJ2-1, with 10 positions matching TRBD2. V lost 1 base to trimming and J lost 3 bases; unmatched junction nucleotides: 0. The CDR3 length is 15 residues. The germline gives CDR1 SGHTA, CDR2 FQGNSA. The CDR3: CASSLERGGYNEQFF. The CDR3 DNA sequence: TGTGCCAGCAGCTTAGAGCGGGGGGGCTACAATGAGCAGTTCTTC.

This clonotype has at least ten counts. The chain is built from TRBV24-1 and TRBJ2-5; no reliable D call. The V end was cut by 2 bases, the J end by 1 base, with 13 bases between. Germline V gives CDR1 KGHDR, CDR2 SFDVKD. The CDR3 covers 16 residues. As DNA, the CDR3 is TGTGCCACCAGTGATTCGCGTACCGGCGGCCAAGAGACCCAGTACTTC. Protein: CATSDSRTGGQETQYF.

The gene calls are TRBV5-1 and TRBJ2-1; no clear D. CDR3 size: 14 residues. V lost 4 bases to trimming and J lost 7 bases, with 15 bases between them. In germline, CDR1 is SGHRS, CDR2 YFSETQ. The CDR3 coding sequence is TGCGCCAGCAGCACTTATGGAGCCCCTAATGAGCAGTTCTTC. Translating gives CASSTYGAPNEQFF.

This clonotype was counted at least ten times. V usage is TRBV7-9 and J usage is TRBJ2-7; no firm D call. CDR1 and CDR2 (germline): SEHNR, FQNEAQ (reference sequence). CDR3 length equals 13 residues. V dropped 3 bases and J dropped 7 bases, with 13 bases sitting between them. The CDR3 bases are TGTGCCAGCAGCTTTGCACGTTCGAGGGAGCAGTACTTC. Translation: CASSFARSREQYF.

V is TRBV6-1 and J is TRBJ1-6, with D uncertain. Germline CDR1 MNHNS, CDR2 SASEGT. The CDR3 length is 15 residues. Deletions cut 3 bases from V and 4 bases from J, with 10 bases between. The CDR3 DNA follows: TGTGCCAGCAGTGAGGATGCCCTTTATAATTCACCCCTCCACTTT. Amino acids: CASSEDALYNSPLHF.

The V gene is TRBV7-2, the J gene TRBJ2-1; TRBD2 agrees at 8 bases. V shed 1 base and J 9 bases; nucleotides not matched to a gene: 8. The CDR3 contains 15 residues. Germline V gives CDR1 SGHTA, CDR2 FQGNSA. Written as DNA, the CDR3 is TGTGCCAGCAGCTTAGAACCGGGGGGGTATTTTGAGCAGTTCTTC. Translating it yields CASSLEPGGYFEQFF.

This clonotype was observed a handful of times. The gene calls are TRBV5-1 and TRBJ1-1; 11 positions agree with TRBD1. The CDR3 runs to 15 residues. The V segment lost 2 bases and the J segment 4 bases; nucleotides outside the gene matches: 4. The germline V gene encodes CDR1 SGHRS and CDR2 YFSETQ. CDR3 sequence: CASSFTGTGGTEAFF. The CDR3 DNA is TGCGCCAGCAGCTTCACCGGGACAGGGGGCACTGAAGCTTTCTTT. The whole variable domain, filled in from reference TRBV5-1 and TRBJ1-1, reads KAGVTQTPRYLIKTRGQQVTLSCSPISGHRSVSWYQQTPGQGLQFLFEYFSETQRNKGNFPGRFSGRQFSNSRSEMNVSTLELGDSALYLCASSFTGTGGTEAFFGQGTRLTVV.

The V and J genes are TRBV5-1 and TRBJ1-1, with no clear D. Germline CDR1 SGHRS, CDR2 YFSETQ. The V end lost 3 bases, the J end lost 0 bases, and 15 bases lay between the germline ends. The CDR3 length is 16 residues. CDR3 bases: TGCGCCAGCAGCTCCGGGCCCTACCCTATGAACACTGAAGCTTTCTTT. Its protein product is CASSSGPYPMNTEAFF.

The CDR3 bases are TGTGCCAGCAGCTCGCGACAGGGGACAGATACGCAGTATTTT. Its translation is CASSSRQGTDTQYF. The chain is built from TRBV5-6 and TRBJ2-3; 8 bases match TRBD1. Germline CDR1 SGHDT, CDR2 YYEEEE. Trimming at V came to 3 bases and at J to 3 bases, leaving 3 bases not matched to a gene. This CDR3 spans 14 amino acids.

On this clonotype itself: A read error may be the cause here, since a much bigger clone is one base away. This sequence joins TRBV5-5 and TRBJ2-2, with 7 bases aligning to TRBD1. The V gene end was trimmed by 4 bases and the J gene end by 8 bases; junction bases not matched to a gene: 5. The CDR3 totals 13 residues. CDR1 and CDR2 (germline): SGHKS, YYEKEE (reference sequence). CDR3 nucleotides: TGTGCCAGCAGCATGGACAGGTGGGGGGAGCTGTTTTTT. Amino acid sequence: CASSMDRWGELFF.

The table lists this clonotype with a few counts. The chain links TRBV7-6 to TRBJ2-5; a weak D match, TRBD2 (6 bases). Germline V lookup: CDR1 SGHVS, CDR2 FNYEAQ. This CDR3 is built from 16 residues. Trimming pared 5 bases from V and 4 bases from J, leaving 20 bases between. In nucleotides, the CDR3 is TGTGCCAGCAGCCGTCCCCGGCCGACGCGGGGAGAGACCCAGTACTTC. Protein: CASSRPRPTRGETQYF.

This clonotype has a count of ten or more. The genes are TRBV4-2 and TRBJ2-7; tentative D call: TRBD2 (6 bases). V was cut by 0 bases and J by 6 bases, with 9 bases left in between. Per the germline V gene, CDR1 is LGHNA and CDR2 is YNFKEQ. This CDR3 is built from 13 residues. The CDR3 DNA sequence: TGTGCCAGCAGCCAAGAAGGCGGGGTCGAGCAGTACTTC. Translating gives CASSQEGGVEQYF.

The genes are TRBV5-1 and TRBJ2-5; 13 nucleotides line up with TRBD2. The CDR3 totals 15 residues. V was pared by 4 bases and J by 5 bases, with 5 bases of the junction left unmatched. Looked up from germline, CDR1 is SGHRS and CDR2 is YFSETQ. The CDR3 is CASSGGLAGDETQYF. CDR3 nucleotide sequence: TGCGCCAGCAGCGGCGGACTAGCGGGGGACGAGACCCAGTACTTC.

Turning to this clonotype: With a much larger clone just one base away, this may be a read error. The chain links TRBV7-2 to TRBJ2-5; D call uncertain. V shed 1 base and J shed 4 bases, with 7 bases lying between them. The CDR3 is made up of 13 amino acids. CDR1 and CDR2 from the germline V gene are SGHTA and FQGNSA. CDR3 DNA: TGTGCCAGCAGCTTAGTCGAAAGAGAGACCCAGTACTTC. Its translation is CASSLVERETQYF.

This clonotype was recorded a few times. This chain joins TRBV7-9 and TRBJ1-6; the match to TRBD1 covers 8 bases. The CDR3 loop spans 17 amino acids. The trim removed 5 bases at V and 0 bases at J, leaving 6 bases unmatched. Germline CDR1 and CDR2: SEHNR and FQNEAQ (reference sequence). The CDR3 region is CASSPGQVLSYNSPLHF. The CDR3 DNA reads as TGTGCCAGCAGCCCGGGACAGGTCCTCTCCTATAATTCACCCCTCCACTTT.

This clonotype was detected only a few times. The rearrangement links TRBV7-9 to TRBJ1-2; unclear D gene. Germline values: CDR1 SEHNR, CDR2 FQNEAQ (reference sequence). V was shortened by 2 bases and J by 8 bases, with 12 bases between the two germline ends. This CDR3 has 13 residues. CDR3 residues: CASSLRNTEGYTF. CDR3 bases: TGTGCCAGCAGCTTACGGAACACAGAGGGCTACACCTTC. The full variable domain, in which reference TRBV7-9 and TRBJ1-2 provide the parts outside the CDR3, is DTGVSQNPRHKITKRGQNVTFRCDPISEHNRLYWYRQTLGQGPEFLTYFQNEAQLEKSRLLSDRFSAERPKGSFSTLEIQRTEQGDSAMYLCASSLRNTEGYTFGSGTRLTVV.